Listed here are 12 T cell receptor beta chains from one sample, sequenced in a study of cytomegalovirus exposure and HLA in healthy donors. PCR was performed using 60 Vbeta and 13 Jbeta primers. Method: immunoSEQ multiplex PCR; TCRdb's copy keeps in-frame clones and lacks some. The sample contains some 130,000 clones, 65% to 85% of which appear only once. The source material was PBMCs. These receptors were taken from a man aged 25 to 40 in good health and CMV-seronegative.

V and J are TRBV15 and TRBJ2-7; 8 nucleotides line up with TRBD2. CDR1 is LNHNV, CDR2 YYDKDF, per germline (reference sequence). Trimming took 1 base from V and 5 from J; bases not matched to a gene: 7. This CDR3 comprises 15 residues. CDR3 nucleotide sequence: TGTGCCACCAGCAGAGGCCTAGCGGGCCGCCACGAGCAGTACTTC. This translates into CATSRGLAGRHEQYF.

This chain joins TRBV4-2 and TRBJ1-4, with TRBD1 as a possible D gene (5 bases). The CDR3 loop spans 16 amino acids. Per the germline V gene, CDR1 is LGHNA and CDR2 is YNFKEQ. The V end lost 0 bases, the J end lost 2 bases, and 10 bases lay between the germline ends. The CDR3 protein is CASSQDSRGTNEKLFF. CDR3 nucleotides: TGTGCCAGCAGCCAAGATTCCCGGGGGACTAATGAAAAACTGTTTTTT.

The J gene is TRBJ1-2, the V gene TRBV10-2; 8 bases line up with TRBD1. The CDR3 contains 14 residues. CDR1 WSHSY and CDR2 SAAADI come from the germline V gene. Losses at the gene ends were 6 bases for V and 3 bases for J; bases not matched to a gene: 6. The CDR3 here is CASSTAGGDYGYTF. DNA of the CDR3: TGCGCCAGCAGCACCGCAGGGGGCGACTATGGCTACACCTTC.

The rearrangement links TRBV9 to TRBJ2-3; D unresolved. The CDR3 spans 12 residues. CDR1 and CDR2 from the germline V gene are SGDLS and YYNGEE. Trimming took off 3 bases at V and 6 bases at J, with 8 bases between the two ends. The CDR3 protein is CASSGARDTQYF. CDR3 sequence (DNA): TGTGCCAGCAGCGGAGCTAGGGATACGCAGTATTTT.

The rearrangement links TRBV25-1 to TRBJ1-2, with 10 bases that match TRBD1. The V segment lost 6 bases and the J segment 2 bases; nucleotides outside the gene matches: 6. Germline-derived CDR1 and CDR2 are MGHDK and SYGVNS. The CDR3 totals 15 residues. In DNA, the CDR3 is TGTGCCAGCAGGAGACAGGGGGCAGAAAACTATGGCTACACCTTC. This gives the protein CASRRQGAENYGYTF.

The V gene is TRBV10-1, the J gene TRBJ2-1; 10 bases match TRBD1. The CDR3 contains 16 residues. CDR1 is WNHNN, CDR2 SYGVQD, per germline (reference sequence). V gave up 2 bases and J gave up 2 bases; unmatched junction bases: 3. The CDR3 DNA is TGCGCCAGCAGTGAGAGCGGGACAGGGGCCTACAATGAGCAGTTCTTC. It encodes CASSESGTGAYNEQFF.

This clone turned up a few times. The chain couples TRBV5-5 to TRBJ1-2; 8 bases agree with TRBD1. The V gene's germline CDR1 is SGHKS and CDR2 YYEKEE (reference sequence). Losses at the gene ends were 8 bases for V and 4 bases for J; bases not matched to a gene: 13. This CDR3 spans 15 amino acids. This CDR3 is CASRPLGQGAYGYTF. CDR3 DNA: TGTGCCAGTCGGCCCTTAGGGCAGGGGGCCTATGGCTACACCTTC.

In nucleotides, the CDR3 is TGTGCCAGCAGCGCAACCGGGACAGGGGCCGGGAATGAGCAGTTCTTC. Translation: CASSATGTGAGNEQFF. This chain joins TRBV11-2 and TRBJ2-1, with 10 bases aligning to TRBD1. Germline V gene lookup returns CDR1 SGHAT and CDR2 FQNNGV. V trimming: 5 bases; J trimming: 7 bases; junction bases outside the gene matches: 11. This CDR3 has 16 amino acids.

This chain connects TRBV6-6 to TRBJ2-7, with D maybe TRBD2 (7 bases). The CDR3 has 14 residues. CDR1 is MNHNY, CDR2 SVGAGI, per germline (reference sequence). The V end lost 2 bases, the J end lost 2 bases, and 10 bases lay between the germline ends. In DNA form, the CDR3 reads TGTGCCAGCAGTTACGTAGGGGGGGCCTACGAGCAGTACTTC. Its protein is CASSYVGGAYEQYF.

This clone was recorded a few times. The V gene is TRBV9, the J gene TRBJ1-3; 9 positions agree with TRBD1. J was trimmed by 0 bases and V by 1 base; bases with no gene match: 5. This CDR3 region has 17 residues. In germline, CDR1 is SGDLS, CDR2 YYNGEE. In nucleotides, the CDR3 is TGTGCCAGCAGCGTATTACAGGGGGCGACCTCTGGAAACACCATATATTTT. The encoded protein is CASSVLQGATSGNTIYF.

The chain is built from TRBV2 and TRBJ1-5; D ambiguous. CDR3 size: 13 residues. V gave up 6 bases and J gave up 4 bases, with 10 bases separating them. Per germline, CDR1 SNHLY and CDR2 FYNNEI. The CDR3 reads CASRSSQNQPQHF. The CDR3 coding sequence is TGTGCCAGCAGGTCGTCACAAAATCAGCCCCAGCATTTT.

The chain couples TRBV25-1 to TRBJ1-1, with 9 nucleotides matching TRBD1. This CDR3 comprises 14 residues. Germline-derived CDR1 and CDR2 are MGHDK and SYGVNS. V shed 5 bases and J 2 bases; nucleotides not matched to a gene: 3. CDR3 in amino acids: CASSHRGRNTEAFF. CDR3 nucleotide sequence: TGTGCCAGCAGTCACAGGGGGCGAAACACTGAAGCTTTCTTT.